This T cell receptor beta chain emerged from a study of blood T cell repertoires in COVID-19. Study summary: COVID-19 samples, acute and convalescent, were from the United States, Italy and Spain.

Assay used: immunoSEQ multiplex PCR; TCRdb lists only in-frame clones, some missing. The repertoire has about 240,000 clones, around 80% of them found once; the top ten carry about 3.2%. Specimen: peripheral blood. The clonotype comes from a woman younger than 35 with acute or convalescent COVID-19.

This CDR3 is CSVEEGPGQALAFF. CDR3 DNA sequence: TGCAGCGTTGAAGAGGGGCCGGGACAGGCACTGGCTTTCTTT. The rearrangement uses TRBV29-1 and TRBJ1-1, with 8 bases fitting TRBD1. With V trimmed by 0 bases and J by 11 bases, 11 bases remained unmatched. Germline values: CDR1 SQVTM, CDR2 ANQGSEA. The CDR3 extends over 14 amino acids.